This T cell receptor (beta chain) derives from a study of T cell changes during pregnancy in multiple sclerosis. TCRdb's table, derived via immunoSEQ multiplex PCR, lists solely in-frame clones and lacks some. The profile covers tens of thousands of clones, with approximately 90% appearing a single time and 0.37% taken by the ten largest. This CDR3 is built from 16 residues. V was cut by 0 bases and J by 0 bases, with 12 bases left in between. The germline V gene encodes CDR1 SGHDT and CDR2 YYEEEE. The material was CD4+ T cells from peripheral blood mononuclear cells, obtained before pregnancy. The chain combines TRBV5-6 with TRBJ1-1, with D hard to call. The receptor was isolated from a female donor with multiple sclerosis, enrolled in a pregnancy study. The CDR3 bases are TGTGCCAGCAGCTTGGGAAAAGGAGGCATGAACACTGAAGCTTTCTTT. Translation gives CASSLGKGGMNTEAFF.